A single T cell receptor (beta chain) is shown here with its context. These data are taken from a study of spatial heterogeneity in lung cancer. Study-wide context: Detected beta-chain sequences consistently exceeded alpha-chain sequences.

From germline, CDR1 is MDHEN and CDR2 SYDVKM. The CDR3 is 15 residues long. Documented time point: sample taken at primary tumor resection. Unsorted tumor, nontumor lung tissue or cryopreserved PBMC supplied the whole RNA. TCRdb independently ran MiXCR on the 5' RACE reads; one entry per CDR3 protein. The sample includes tens of thousands of distinct CDR3 sequences, about 5.8% seen only once; the top ten take under 14%. Source: PBMCs, taken at surgery. The V gene is TRBV28, the J gene TRBJ2-7, with D possibly matching TRBD2 (5 bases). This clonotype originated in a male donor with early-stage non-small cell lung cancer. In DNA form, the CDR3 reads TGTGGAGCGTGGGGTAGGGCAGGACTCTCCTACGAGCAGTACTTC. Protein: CGAWGRAGLSYEQYF.